What follows is one TCR beta chain and its context. Sequenced by immunoSEQ multiplex PCR; TCRdb stores in-frame clones only, minus some. The table records around 80,000 clones, around 94% of them present only once. The record originates from a study of technical replicates of blood from a handful of donors. V was clipped by 0 bases and J by 11 bases, with 8 bases between them. The CDR3 has 12 amino acids. From germline, CDR1 is SGHRS and CDR2 YFSETQ. This clonotype was obtained from a human donor in good health. The chain recombines TRBV5-1 with TRBJ2-2; D perhaps matches TRBD1 (6 bases). Material: T cells isolated from PBMCs. CDR3 nucleotide sequence: TGCGCCAGCAGCTTGGAGGGGGATGAGCTGTTTTTT. Its translation is CASSLEGDELFF.